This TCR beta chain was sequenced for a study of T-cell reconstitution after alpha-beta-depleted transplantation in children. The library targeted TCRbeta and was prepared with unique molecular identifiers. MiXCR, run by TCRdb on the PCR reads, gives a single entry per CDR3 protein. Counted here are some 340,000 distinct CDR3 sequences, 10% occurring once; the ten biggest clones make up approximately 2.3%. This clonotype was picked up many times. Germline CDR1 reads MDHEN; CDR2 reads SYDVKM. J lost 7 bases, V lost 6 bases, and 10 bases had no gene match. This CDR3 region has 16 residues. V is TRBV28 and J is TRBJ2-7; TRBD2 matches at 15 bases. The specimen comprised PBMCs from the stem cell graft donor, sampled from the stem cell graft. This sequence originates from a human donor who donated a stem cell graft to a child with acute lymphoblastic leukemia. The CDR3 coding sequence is TGTGCCAGCAGCCCGGGACTAGCGGGAGGTCTTAGGGAGCAGTACTTC. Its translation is CASSPGLAGGLREQYF. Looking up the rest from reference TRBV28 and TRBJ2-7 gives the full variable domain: DVKVTQSSRYLVKRTGEKVFLECVQDMDHENMFWYRQDPGLGLRLIYFSYDVKMKEKGDIPEGYSVSREKKERFSLILESASTNQTSMYLCASSPGLAGGLREQYFGPGTRLTVT.